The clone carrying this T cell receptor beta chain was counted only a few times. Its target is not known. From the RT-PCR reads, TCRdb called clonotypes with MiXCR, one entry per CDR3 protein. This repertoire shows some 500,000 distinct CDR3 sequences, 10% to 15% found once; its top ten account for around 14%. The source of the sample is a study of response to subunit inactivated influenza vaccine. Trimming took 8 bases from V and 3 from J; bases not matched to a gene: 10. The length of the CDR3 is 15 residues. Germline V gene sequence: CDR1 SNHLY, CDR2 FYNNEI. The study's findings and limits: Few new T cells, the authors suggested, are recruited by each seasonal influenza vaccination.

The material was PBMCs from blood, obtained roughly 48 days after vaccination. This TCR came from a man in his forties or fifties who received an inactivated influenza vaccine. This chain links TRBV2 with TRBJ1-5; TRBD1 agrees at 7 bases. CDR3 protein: CASQTNTGANQPQHF. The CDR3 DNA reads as TGTGCCAGCCAAACGAATACAGGGGCCAATCAGCCCCAGCATTTT.